This TCR beta chain originates from a study of long-term antiretroviral therapy in people with HIV. The V end was cut by 1 base, the J end by 0 bases, with 8 bases between. CDR1 is LNHDA and CDR2 is SQIVND in the germline V gene (reference sequence). The CDR3 has 15 residues. immunoSEQ v3.0 was run at survey level. Clones were sequenced by immunoSEQ multiplex PCR, and TCRdb holds only the in-frame ones, with some missing. The table records tens of thousands of clones, around 85% of them present only once. The receptor was derived from a man aged 40-55 years with HIV. This specimen was unsorted PBMCs, taken less than 5 years after starting antiretroviral therapy. The chain employs TRBV19 and TRBJ2-3; D might be TRBD1 or TRBD2, each matching 5 bases. The CDR3 DNA reads TGTGCCAGTAGTATAGGGGGACCTAGCACAGATACGCAGTATTTT. Protein product: CASSIGGPSTDTQYF.